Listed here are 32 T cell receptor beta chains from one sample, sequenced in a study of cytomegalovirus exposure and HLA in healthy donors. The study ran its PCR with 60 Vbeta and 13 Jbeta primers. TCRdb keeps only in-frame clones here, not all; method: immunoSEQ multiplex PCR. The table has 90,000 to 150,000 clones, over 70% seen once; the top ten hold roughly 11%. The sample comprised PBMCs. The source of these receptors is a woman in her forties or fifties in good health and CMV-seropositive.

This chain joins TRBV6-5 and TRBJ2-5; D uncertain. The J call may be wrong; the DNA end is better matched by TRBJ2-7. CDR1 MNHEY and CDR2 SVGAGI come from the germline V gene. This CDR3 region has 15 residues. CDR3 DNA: TGTGCCAGCAGTACCCCGGGCAACCTAGGACACGAGCAGTACTTC. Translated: CASSTPGNLGHEQYF.

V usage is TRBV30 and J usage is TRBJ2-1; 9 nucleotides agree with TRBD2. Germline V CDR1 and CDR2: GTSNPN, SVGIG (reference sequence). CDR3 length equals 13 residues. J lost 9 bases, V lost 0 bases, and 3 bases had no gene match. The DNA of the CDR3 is TGTGCCTGGAGTGTAACGCGGGAGGGTGAGCAGTTCTTC. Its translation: CAWSVTREGEQFF. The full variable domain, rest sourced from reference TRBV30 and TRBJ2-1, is SQTIHQWPATLVQPVGSPLSLECTVEGTSNPNLYWYRQAAGRGLQLLFYSVGIGQISSEVPQNLSASRPQDRQFILSSKKLLLSDSGFYLCAWSVTREGEQFFGPGTRLTVL.

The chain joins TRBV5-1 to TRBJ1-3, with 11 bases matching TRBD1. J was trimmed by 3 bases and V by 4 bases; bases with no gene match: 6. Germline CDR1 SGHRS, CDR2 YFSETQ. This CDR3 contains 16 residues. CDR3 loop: CASSERTGGGGNTIYF. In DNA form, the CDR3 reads TGCGCCAGCAGCGAACGGACAGGGGGCGGTGGAAACACCATATATTTT.

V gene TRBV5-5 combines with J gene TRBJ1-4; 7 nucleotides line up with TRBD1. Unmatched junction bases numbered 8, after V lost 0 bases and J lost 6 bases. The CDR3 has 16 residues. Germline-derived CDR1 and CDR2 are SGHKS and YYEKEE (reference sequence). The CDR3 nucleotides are TGTGCCAGCAGCTTGGGGGGACAGTTGCTAGATGAAAAACTGTTTTTT. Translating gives CASSLGGQLLDEKLFF. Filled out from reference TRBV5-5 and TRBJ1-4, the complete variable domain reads DAGVTQSPTHLIKTRGQQVTLRCSPISGHKSVSWYQQVLGQGPQFIFQYYEKEERGRGNFPDRFSARQFPNYSSELNVNALLLGDSALYLCASSLGGQLLDEKLFFGSGTQLSVL.

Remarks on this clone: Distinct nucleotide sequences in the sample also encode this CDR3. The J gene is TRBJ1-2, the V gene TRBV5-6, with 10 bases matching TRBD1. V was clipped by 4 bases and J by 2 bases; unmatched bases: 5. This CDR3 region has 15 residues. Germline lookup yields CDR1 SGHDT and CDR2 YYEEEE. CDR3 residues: CASSRRDRGNYGYTF. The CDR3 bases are TGTGCCAGCAGCCGCCGGGACAGGGGAAACTATGGCTACACCTTC.

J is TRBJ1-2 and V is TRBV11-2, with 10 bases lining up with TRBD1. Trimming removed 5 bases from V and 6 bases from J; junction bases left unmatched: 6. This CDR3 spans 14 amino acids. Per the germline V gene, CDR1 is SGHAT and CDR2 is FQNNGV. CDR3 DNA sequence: TGTGCCAGCAGCATAACCGGGACAGGGGATGGCTACACCTTC. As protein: CASSITGTGDGYTF.

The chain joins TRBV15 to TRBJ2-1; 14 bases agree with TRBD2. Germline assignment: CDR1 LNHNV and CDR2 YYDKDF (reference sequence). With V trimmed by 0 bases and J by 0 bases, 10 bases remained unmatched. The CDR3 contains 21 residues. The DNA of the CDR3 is TGTGCCACCAGCAGAGATGTAGGACTAGCGGGAGGCCTTAGCTCCTACAATGAGCAGTTCTTC. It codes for CATSRDVGLAGGLSSYNEQFF. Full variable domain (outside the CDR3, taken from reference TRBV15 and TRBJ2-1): DAMVIQNPRYQVTQFGKPVTLSCSQTLNHNVMYWYQQKSSQAPKLLFHYYDKDFNNEADTPDNFQSRRPNTSFCFLDIRSPGLGDTAMYLCATSRDVGLAGGLSSYNEQFFGPGTRLTVL.

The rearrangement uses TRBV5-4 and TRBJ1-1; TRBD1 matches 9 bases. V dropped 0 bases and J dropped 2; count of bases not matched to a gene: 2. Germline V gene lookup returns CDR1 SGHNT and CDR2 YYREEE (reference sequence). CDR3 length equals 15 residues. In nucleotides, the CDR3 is TGTGCCAGCAGCTTGGGACAGGGGGTTAACACTGAAGCTTTCTTT. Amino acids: CASSLGQGVNTEAFF. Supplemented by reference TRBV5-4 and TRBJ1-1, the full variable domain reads ETGVTQSPTHLIKTRGQQVTLRCSSQSGHNTVSWYQQALGQGPQFIFQYYREEENGRGNFPPRFSGLQFPNYSSELNVNALELDDSALYLCASSLGQGVNTEAFFGQGTRLTVV.

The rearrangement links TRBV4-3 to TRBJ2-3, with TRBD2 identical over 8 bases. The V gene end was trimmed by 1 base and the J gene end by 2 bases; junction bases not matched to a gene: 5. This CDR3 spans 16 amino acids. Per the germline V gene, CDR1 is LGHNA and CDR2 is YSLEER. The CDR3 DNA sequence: TGCGCCAGCAGCCAAGCGGGGGGGTCCCCCACAGATACGCAGTATTTT. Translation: CASSQAGGSPTDTQYF.

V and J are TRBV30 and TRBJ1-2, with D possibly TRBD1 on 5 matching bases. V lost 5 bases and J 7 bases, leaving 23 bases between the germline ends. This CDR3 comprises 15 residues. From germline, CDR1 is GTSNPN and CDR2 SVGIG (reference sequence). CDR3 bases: TGTGCCTGGGCCCCGGGGGGGACCCTATACCGTGGCTACACCTTC. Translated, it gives CAWAPGGTLYRGYTF.

The CDR3 DNA reads TGCGCCAGCAGCCAATTAACGCCCCCTCGACTACCCGTGGTGCCCGTCTACGAGCAGTACTTC. Encoded protein: CASSQLTPPRLPVVPVYEQYF. The J gene is TRBJ2-7, the V gene TRBV4-1; D perhaps matches TRBD2 (5 bases). The CDR3 is 21 residues long. Germline CDR1 and CDR2: MGHRA and YSYEKL. V was clipped by 2 bases and J by 3 bases, with 32 bases between them.

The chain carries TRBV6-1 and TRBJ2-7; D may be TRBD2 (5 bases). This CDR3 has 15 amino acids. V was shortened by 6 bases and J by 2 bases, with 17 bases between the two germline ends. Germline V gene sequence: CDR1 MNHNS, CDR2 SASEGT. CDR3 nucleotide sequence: TGTGCCAGCAGGGAGATCCAACTAGTTCCCTACGAGCAGTACTTC. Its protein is CASREIQLVPYEQYF.

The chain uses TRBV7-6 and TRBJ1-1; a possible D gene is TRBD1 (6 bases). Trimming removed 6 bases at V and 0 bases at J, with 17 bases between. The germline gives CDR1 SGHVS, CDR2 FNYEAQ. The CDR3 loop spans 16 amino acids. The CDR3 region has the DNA TGTGCCAGCAGTTTAAATCCGGGACAACTGAACACTGAAGCTTTCTTT. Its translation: CASSLNPGQLNTEAFF. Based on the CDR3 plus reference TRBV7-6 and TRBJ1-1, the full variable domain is GAGVSQSPRYKVTKRGQDVALRCDPISGHVSLYWYRQALGQGPEFLTYFNYEAQQDKSGLPNDRFSAERPEGSISTLTIQRTEQRDSAMYRCASSLNPGQLNTEAFFGQGTRLTVV.

CDR3 residues: CASSLPGTTSTDTQYF. The CDR3 DNA is TGCGCCAGCAGCCTCCCGGGAACGACTAGCACAGATACGCAGTATTTT. This chain links TRBV5-1 with TRBJ2-3; D is perhaps TRBD2 (5 bases). This CDR3 spans 16 amino acids. V shed 4 bases and J shed 0 bases, with 15 bases lying between them. The V gene's germline CDR1 is SGHRS and CDR2 YFSETQ.

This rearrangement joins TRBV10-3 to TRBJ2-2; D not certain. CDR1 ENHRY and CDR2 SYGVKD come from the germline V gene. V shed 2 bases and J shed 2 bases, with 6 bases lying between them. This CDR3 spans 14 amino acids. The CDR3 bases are TGTGCCATCAGTGAGAACACCAACACCGGGGAGCTGTTTTTT. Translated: CAISENTNTGELFF.

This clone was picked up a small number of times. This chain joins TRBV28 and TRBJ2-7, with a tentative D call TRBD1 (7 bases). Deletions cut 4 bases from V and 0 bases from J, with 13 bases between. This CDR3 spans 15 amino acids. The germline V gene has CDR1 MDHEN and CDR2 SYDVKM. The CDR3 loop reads CASSSGQTSSYEQYF. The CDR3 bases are TGTGCCAGCAGTTCGGGACAGACTAGCTCCTACGAGCAGTACTTC.

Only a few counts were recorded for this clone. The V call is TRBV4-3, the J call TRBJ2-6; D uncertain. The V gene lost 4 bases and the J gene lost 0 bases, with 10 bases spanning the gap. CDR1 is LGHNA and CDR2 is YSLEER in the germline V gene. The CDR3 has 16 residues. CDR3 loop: CASSPDSISGANVLTF. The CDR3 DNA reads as TGCGCCAGCAGCCCCGACTCGATCTCTGGGGCCAACGTCCTGACTTTC.

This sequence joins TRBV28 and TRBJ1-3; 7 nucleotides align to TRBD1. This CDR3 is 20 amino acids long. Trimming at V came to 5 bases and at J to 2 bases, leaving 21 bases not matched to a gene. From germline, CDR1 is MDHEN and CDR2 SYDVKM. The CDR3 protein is CASSPPLRDSLTFAGNTIYF. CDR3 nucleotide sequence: TGTGCCAGCAGTCCCCCCCTCCGGGACAGTCTTACTTTCGCTGGAAACACCATATATTTT.

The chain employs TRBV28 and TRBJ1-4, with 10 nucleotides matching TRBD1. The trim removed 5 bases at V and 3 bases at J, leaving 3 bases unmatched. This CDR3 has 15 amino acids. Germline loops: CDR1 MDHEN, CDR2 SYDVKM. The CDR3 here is CASSGTGESNEKLFF. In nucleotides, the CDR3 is TGTGCCAGCAGTGGGACAGGGGAATCTAATGAAAAACTGTTTTTT.

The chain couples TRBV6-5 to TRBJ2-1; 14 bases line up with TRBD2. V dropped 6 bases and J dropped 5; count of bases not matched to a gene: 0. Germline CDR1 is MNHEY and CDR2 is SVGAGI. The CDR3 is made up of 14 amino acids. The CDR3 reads CASRGLAGDNEQFF. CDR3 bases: TGTGCCAGCAGGGGACTAGCGGGGGACAATGAGCAGTTCTTC.

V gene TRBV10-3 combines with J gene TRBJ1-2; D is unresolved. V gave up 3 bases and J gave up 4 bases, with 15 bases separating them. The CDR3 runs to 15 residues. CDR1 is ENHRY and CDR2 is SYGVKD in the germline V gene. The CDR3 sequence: CAISDNRESFYGYTF. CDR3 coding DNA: TGTGCCATCAGTGATAATAGAGAATCGTTCTATGGCTACACCTTC.

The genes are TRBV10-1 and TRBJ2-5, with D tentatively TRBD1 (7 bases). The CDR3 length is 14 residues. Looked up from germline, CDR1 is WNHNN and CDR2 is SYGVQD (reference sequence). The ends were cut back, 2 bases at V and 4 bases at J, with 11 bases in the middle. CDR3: CASSEQGGRETQYF. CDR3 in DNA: TGCGCCAGCAGTGAGCAGGGGGGCCGAGAGACCCAGTACTTC.

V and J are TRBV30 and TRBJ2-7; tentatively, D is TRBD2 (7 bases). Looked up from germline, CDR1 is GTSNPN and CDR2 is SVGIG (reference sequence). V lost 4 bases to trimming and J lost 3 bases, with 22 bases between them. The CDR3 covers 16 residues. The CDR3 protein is CAWTWREGGGIYEQYF. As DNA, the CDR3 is TGTGCCTGGACGTGGCGTGAGGGGGGAGGGATCTACGAGCAGTACTTC.

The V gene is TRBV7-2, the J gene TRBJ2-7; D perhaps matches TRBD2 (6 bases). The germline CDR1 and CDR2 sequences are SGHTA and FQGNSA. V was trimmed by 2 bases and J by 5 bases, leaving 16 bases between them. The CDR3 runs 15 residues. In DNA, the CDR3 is TGTGCCAGCAGCTTAAAGGCCCGGGGGATGGACGAGCAGTACTTC. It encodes CASSLKARGMDEQYF.

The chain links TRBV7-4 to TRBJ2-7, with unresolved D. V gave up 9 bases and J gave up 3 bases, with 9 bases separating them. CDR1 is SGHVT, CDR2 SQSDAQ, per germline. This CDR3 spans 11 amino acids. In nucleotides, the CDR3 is TGTGCCAGAAACACAAGCTACGAGCAGTACTTC. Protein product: CARNTSYEQYF. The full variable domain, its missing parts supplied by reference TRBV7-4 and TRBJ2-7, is GAGVSQSPRYKVAKRGRDVALRCDSISGHVTLYWYRQTLGQGSEVLTYSQSDAQRDKSGRPSGRFSAERPERSVSTLKIQRTEQGDSAVYLCARNTSYEQYFGPGTRLTVT.

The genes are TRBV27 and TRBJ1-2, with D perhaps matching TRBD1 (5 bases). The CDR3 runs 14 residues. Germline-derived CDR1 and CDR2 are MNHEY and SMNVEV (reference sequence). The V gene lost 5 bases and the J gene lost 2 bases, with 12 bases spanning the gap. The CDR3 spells CASSTGTPNYGYTF. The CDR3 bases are TGTGCCAGCAGTACCGGGACTCCCAACTATGGCTACACCTTC.

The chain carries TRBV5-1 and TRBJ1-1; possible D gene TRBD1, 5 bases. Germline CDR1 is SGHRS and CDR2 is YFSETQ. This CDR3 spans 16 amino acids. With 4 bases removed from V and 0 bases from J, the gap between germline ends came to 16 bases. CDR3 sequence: CASSTEPTEMNTEAFF. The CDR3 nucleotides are TGCGCCAGCAGCACAGAGCCGACAGAGATGAACACTGAAGCTTTCTTT.

The chain's CDR3 is CASSPTGESNTGELFF. The CDR3 DNA sequence: TGTGCCAGCAGCCCTACAGGGGAATCGAACACCGGGGAGCTGTTTTTT. The V gene is TRBV4-2, the J gene TRBJ2-2; 7 positions agree with TRBD1. With 4 bases clipped from V and 0 bases from J, the junction kept 5 bases outside the gene matches. CDR1 LGHNA and CDR2 YNFKEQ come from the germline V gene. The CDR3 sequence is 16 residues long.

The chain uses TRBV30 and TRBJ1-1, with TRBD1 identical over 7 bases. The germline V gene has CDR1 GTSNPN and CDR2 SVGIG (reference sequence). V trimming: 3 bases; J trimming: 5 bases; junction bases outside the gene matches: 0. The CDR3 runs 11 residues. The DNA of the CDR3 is TGTGCCTGGAGCAGGGGGACTGAAGCTTTCTTT. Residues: CAWSRGTEAFF.

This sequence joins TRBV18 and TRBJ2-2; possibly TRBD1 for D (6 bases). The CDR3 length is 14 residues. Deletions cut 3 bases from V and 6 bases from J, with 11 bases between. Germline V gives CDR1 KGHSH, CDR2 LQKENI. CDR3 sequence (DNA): TGTGCCAGCTCACCGGATTCAGGGGCCGGGGAGCTGTTTTTT. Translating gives CASSPDSGAGELFF.

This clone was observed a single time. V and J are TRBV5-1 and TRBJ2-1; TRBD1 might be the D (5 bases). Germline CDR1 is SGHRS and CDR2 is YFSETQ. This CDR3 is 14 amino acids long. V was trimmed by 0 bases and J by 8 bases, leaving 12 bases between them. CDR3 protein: CASSLGQSVDEQFF. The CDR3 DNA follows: TGCGCCAGCAGCTTGGGACAGAGCGTGGATGAGCAGTTCTTC.

In DNA, the CDR3 is TGTGCCAGCAGCTTCAAGGAGGGACTAGAATTGTACTTC. Encoded protein: CASSFKEGLELYF. The chain is built from TRBV7-2 and TRBJ2-7; the match to TRBD2 covers 8 bases. The V gene's germline CDR1 is SGHTA and CDR2 FQGNSA. The CDR3 spans 13 residues. The V gene end was trimmed by 3 bases and the J gene end by 12 bases; junction bases not matched to a gene: 10.